This T cell receptor beta chain came from a study of T cell changes during pregnancy in multiple sclerosis. Repertoires were generated with immunoSEQ multiplex PCR, while TCRdb's copy carries only in-frame clones and drops some. The table records about 71,000 clones, about 92% of them present only once. CDR3 size: 15 residues. CDR1 and CDR2 (germline): MNHNS, SASEGT. Trimming shortened V by 7 bases and J by 6 bases, and 19 bases separated the two germline ends. The chain carries TRBV6-1 and TRBJ1-5, with D possibly TRBD1 on 6 matching bases. The TCR was taken from a female donor with multiple sclerosis, enrolled in a pregnancy study. The specimen comprised peripheral blood, sampled in the third trimester of pregnancy. CDR3 sequence reads: CASNPVAQGAQPQHF. CDR3 in DNA: TGTGCCAGCAATCCGGTAGCACAGGGTGCTCAGCCCCAGCATTTT.